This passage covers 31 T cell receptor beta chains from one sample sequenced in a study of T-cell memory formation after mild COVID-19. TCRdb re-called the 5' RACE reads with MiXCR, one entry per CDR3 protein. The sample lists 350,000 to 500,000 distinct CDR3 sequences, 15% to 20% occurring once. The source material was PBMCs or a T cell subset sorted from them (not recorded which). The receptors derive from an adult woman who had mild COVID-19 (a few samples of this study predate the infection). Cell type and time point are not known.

Here the CDR3 DNA reads TGTGCAAGTCGTCCTTATTTAGGAGGGGTTGACACTGAAGCTTTCTTT. Amino acids: CASRPYLGGVDTEAFF. The chain combines TRBV12-2 with TRBJ1-1. TRBV12-2 is a known pseudogene. The CDR3 sequence is 16 residues long.

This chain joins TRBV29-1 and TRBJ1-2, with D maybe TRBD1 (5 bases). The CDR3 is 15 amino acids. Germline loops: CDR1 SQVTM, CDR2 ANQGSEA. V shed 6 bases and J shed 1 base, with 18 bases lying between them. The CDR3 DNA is TGCAGCGTGGGGGGACCGGGATCTGTTAACTATGGCTACACCTTC. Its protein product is CSVGGPGSVNYGYTF.

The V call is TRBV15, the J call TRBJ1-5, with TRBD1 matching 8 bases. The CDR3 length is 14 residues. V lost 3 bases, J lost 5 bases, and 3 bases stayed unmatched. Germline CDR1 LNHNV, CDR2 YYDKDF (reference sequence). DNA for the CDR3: TGTGCCACCAGCAGGGAACAGGGGGATCAGCCCCAGCATTTT. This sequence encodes CATSREQGDQPQHF.

In nucleotides, the CDR3 is TGTGCCAGCAGAACCCTCCGGGACAGGGCAGCCTACGAGCAGTACTTC. The encoded protein is CASRTLRDRAAYEQYF. The chain is built from TRBV11-2 and TRBJ2-7; 9 positions match TRBD1. The CDR3 is 16 amino acids. Germline V lookup: CDR1 SGHAT, CDR2 FQNNGV. The V gene end was trimmed by 6 bases and the J gene end by 2 bases; junction bases not matched to a gene: 11.

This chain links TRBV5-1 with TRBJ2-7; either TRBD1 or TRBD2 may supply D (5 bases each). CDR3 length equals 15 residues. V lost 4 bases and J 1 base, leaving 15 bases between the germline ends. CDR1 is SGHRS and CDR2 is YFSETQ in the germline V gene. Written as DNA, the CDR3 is TGCGCCAGCAGCCCCGTGAGGGGTGATTCCTACGAGCAGTACTTC. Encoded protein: CASSPVRGDSYEQYF.

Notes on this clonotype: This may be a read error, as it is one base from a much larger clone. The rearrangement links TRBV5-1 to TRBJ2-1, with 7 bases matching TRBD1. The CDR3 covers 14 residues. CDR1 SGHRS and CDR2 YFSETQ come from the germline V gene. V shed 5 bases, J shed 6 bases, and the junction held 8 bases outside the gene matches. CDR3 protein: CASSSQGDANEQFF. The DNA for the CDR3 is TGCGCCAGCAGTTCCCAGGGGGATGCCAATGAGCAGTTCTTC.

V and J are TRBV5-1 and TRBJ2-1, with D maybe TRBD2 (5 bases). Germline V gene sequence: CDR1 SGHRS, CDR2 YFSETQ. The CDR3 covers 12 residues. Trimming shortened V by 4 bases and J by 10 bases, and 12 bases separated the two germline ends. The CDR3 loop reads CASSLGGYEQFF. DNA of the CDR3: TGCGCCAGCAGCCTTGGAGGATACGAGCAGTTCTTC. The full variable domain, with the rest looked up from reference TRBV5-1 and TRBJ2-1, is KAGVTQTPRYLIKTRGQQVTLSCSPISGHRSVSWYQQTPGQGLQFLFEYFSETQRNKGNFPGRFSGRQFSNSRSEMNVSTLELGDSALYLCASSLGGYEQFFGPGTRLTVL.

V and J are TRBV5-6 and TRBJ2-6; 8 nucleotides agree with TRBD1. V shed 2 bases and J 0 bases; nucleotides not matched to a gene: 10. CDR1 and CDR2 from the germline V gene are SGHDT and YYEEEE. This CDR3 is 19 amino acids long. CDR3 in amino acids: CASSLKGTGRSSGANVLTF. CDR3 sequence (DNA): TGTGCCAGCAGCTTAAAAGGGACAGGAAGGTCCTCTGGGGCCAACGTCCTGACTTTC.

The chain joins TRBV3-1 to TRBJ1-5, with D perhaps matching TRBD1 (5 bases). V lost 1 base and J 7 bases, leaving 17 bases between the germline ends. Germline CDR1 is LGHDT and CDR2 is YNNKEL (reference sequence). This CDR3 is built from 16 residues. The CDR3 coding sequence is TGTGCCAGCAGCCAAGGAGGTTTTGCAGGGCGGCAGCCCCAGCATTTT. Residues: CASSQGGFAGRQPQHF.

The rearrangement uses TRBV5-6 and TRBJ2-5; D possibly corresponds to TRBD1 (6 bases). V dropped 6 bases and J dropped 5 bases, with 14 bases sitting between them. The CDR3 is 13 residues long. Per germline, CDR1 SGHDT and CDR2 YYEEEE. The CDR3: CASMTGILETQYF. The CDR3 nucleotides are TGTGCCAGCATGACAGGAATACTTGAGACCCAGTACTTC.

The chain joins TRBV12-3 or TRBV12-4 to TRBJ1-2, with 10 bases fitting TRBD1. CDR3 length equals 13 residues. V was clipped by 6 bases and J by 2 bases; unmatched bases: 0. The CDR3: CASRTGGNYGYTF. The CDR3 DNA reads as TGTGCCAGCAGGACAGGGGGCAACTATGGCTACACCTTC.

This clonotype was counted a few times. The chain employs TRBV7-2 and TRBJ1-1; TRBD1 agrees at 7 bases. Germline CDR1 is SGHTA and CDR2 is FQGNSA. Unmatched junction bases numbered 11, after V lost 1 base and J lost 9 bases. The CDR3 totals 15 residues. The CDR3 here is CASSLEGQRLPQAFF. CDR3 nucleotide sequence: TGTGCCAGCAGCTTAGAGGGACAGCGGTTGCCCCAAGCTTTCTTT.

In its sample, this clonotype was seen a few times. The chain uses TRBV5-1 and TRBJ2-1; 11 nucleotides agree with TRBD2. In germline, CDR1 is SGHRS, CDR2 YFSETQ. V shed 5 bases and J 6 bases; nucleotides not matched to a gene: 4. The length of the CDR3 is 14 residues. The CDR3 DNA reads TGCGCCAGCAGAATAGCGGGAGGGCCCAATGAGCAGTTCTTC. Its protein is CASRIAGGPNEQFF.

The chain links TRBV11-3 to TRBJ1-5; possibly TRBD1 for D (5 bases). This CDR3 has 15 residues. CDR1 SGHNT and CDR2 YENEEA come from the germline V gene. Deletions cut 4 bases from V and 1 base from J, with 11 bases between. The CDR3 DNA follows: TGTGCCAGCAGCTCGGTGGGGGAAAGCAATCAGCCCCAGCATTTT. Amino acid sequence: CASSSVGESNQPQHF. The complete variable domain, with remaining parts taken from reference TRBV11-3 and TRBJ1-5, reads EAGVVQSPRYKIIEKKQPVAFWCNPISGHNTLYWYLQNLGQGPELLIRYENEEAVDDSQLPKDRFSAERLKGVDSTLKIQPAELGDSAVYLCASSSVGESNQPQHFGDGTRLSIL.

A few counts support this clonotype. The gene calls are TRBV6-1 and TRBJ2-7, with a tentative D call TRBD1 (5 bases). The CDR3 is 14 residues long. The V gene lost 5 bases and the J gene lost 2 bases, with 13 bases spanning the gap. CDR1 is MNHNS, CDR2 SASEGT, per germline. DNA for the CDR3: TGTGCCAGCAGTACCCAGGGCGGAACCTACGAGCAGTACTTC. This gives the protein CASSTQGGTYEQYF.

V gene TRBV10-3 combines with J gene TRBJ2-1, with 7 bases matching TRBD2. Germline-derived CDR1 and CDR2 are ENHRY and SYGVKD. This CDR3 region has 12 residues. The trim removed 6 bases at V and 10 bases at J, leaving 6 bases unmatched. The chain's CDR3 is CAISPASGEQFF. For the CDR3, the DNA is TGTGCCATCAGCCCCGCTAGCGGAGAGCAGTTCTTC.

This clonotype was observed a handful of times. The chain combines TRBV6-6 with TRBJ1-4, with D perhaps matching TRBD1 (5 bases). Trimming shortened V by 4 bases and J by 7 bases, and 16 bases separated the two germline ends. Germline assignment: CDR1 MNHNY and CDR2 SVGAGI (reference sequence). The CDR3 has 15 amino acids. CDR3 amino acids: CASSSEGRGSEKLFF. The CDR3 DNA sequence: TGTGCCAGCAGTTCCGAGGGGAGAGGCAGTGAAAAACTGTTTTTT.

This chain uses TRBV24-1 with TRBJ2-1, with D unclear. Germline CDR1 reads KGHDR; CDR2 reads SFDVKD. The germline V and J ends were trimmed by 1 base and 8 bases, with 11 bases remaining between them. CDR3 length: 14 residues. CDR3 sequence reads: CATSDFLGFDEQFF. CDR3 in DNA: TGTGCCACCAGTGATTTCTTGGGGTTTGATGAGCAGTTCTTC.

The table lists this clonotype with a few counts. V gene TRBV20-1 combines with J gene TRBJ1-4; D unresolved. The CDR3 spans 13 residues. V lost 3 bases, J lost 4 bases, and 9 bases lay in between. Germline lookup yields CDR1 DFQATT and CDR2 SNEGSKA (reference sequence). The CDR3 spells CSASWQLNEKLFF. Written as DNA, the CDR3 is TGCAGTGCTAGTTGGCAGCTTAATGAAAAACTGTTTTTT.

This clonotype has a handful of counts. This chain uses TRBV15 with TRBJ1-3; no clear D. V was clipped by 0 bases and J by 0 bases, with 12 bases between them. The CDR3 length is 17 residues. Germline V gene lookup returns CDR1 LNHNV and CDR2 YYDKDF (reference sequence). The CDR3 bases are TGTGCCACCAGCAGAGATCTTGTCGGAAGCTCTGGAAACACCATATATTTT. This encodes CATSRDLVGSSGNTIYF.

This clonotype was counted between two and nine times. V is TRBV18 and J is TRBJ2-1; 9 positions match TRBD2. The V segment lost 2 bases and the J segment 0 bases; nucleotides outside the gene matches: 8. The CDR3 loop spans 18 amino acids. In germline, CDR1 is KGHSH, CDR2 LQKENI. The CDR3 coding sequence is TGTGCCAGCTCACCAATACTAGCGGGCCGGAGCTCCTACAATGAGCAGTTCTTC. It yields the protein CASSPILAGRSSYNEQFF. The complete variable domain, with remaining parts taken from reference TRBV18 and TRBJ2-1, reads NAGVMQNPRHLVRRRGQEARLRCSPMKGHSHVYWYRQLPEEGLKFMVYLQKENIIDESGMPKERFSAEFPKEGPSILRIQQVVRGDSAAYFCASSPILAGRSSYNEQFFGPGTRLTVL.

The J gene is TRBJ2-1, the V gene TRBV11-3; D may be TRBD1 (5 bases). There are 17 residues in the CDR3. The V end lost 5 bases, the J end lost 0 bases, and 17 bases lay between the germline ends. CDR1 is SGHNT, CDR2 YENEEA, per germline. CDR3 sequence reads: CASSPKGQVSSYNEQFF. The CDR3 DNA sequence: TGTGCCAGCAGCCCAAAGGGGCAGGTTAGCTCCTACAATGAGCAGTTCTTC.

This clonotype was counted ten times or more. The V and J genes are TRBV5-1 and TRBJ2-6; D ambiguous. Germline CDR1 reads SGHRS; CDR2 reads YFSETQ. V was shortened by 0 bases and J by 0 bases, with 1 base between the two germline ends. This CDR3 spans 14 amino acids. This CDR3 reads CASSLDSGANVLTF. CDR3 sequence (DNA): TGCGCCAGCAGCTTGGACTCTGGGGCCAACGTCCTGACTTTC.

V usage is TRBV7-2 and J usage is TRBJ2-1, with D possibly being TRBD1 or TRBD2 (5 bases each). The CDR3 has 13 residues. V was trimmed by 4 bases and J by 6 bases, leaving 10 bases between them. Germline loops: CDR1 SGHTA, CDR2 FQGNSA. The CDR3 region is CASSSGPPNEQFF. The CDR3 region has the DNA TGTGCCAGCAGCTCGGGACCACCCAATGAGCAGTTCTTC.

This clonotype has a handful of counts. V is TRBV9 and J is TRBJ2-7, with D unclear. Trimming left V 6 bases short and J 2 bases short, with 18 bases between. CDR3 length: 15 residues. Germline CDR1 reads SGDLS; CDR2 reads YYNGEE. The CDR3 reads CASTPASVPTYEQYF. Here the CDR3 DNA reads TGTGCCAGCACACCCGCCAGCGTACCCACCTACGAGCAGTACTTC.

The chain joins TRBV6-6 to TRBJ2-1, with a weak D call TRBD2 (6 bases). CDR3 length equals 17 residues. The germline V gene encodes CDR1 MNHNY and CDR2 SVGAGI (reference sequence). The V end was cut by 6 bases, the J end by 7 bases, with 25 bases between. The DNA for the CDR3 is TGTGCCAGCAGCCCTCTTCTTGGGGGGTTTGTGGGGAATGAGCAGTTCTTC. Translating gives CASSPLLGGFVGNEQFF.

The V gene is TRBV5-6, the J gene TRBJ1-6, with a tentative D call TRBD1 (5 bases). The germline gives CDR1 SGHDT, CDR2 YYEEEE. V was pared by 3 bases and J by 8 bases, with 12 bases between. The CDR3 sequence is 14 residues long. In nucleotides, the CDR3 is TGTGCCAGCAGCTCCGGGACCAAGGATTCACCCCTCCACTTT. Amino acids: CASSSGTKDSPLHF.

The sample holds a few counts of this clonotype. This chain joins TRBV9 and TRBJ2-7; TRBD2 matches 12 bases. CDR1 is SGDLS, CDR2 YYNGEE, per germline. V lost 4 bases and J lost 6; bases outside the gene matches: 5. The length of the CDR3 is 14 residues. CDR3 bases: TGTGCCAGCAGCTCTAGCGGGGGGGCCGGCGAGCAGTACTTC. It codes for CASSSSGGAGEQYF.

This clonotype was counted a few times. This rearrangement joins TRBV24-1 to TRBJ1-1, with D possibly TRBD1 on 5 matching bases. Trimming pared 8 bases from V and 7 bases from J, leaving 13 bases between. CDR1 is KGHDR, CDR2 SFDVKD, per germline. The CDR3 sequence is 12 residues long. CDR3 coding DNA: TGTGCCACCATGGGGGTACTTAGTGAAGCTTTCTTT. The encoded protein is CATMGVLSEAFF.

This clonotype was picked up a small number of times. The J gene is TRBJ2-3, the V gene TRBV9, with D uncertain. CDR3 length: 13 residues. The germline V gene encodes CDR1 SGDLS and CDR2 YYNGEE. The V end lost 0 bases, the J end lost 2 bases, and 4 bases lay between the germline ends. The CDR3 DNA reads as TGTGCCAGCAGCGTAGTAGCCACAGATACGCAGTATTTT. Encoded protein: CASSVVATDTQYF.

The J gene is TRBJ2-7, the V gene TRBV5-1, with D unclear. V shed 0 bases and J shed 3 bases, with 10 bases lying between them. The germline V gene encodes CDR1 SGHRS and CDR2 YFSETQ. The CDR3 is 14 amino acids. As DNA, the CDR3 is TGCGCCAGCAGCTTGGCCACAGAAGGCTACGAGCAGTACTTC. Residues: CASSLATEGYEQYF.